One and the same sample provided the 19 T cell receptor beta chains below, sequenced in a study of T-cell reconstitution after alpha-beta-depleted transplantation in children. Unique molecular identifiers featured in how the TCRbeta library was prepared. TCRdb reanalysed the PCR reads using MiXCR and keeps one entry per CDR3 protein. The sample lists roughly 200,000 distinct CDR3 sequences, 13% to 15% occurring once. The sequencing used PBMCs from the stem cell graft donor, collected from the stem cell graft. The receptors derive from a human donor who donated a stem cell graft to a child with acute lymphoblastic leukemia.

At least ten counts were recorded for this clonotype. The V and J genes are TRBV5-1 and TRBJ1-4; the D gene is possibly TRBD1 (5 bases). V was pared by 4 bases and J by 6 bases, with 13 bases between. The CDR3 is made up of 14 amino acids. In germline, CDR1 is SGHRS, CDR2 YFSETQ. CDR3 in DNA: TGCGCCAGCAGCGAGCGGGGGGGTGATGAAAAACTGTTTTTT. This gives the protein CASSERGGDEKLFF.

This clonotype was seen a few times. The gene calls are TRBV5-5 and TRBJ2-3, with TRBD2 matching over 7 bases. The CDR3 contains 17 residues. V trimming: 4 bases; J trimming: 0 bases; junction bases outside the gene matches: 11. Germline loops: CDR1 SGHKS, CDR2 YYEKEE (reference sequence). CDR3 nucleotide sequence: TGTGCCAGCAGCCCTCTCGGGGTTAGCGGGAGCACAGATACGCAGTATTTT. Protein sequence: CASSPLGVSGSTDTQYF.

This clonotype was observed many times. The CDR3 sequence: CSVRDSRTDTQYF. The CDR3, as DNA: TGCAGCGTACGGGACAGCCGCACAGATACGCAGTATTTT. This chain uses TRBV29-1 with TRBJ2-3, with 7 positions matching TRBD1. With 6 bases clipped from V and 1 base from J, the junction kept 4 bases outside the gene matches. The length of the CDR3 is 13 residues. The V gene's germline CDR1 is SQVTM and CDR2 ANQGSEA.

Ten or more counts support this clonotype. The chain recombines TRBV7-9 with TRBJ2-2, with 11 positions matching TRBD2. The CDR3 sequence is 15 residues long. The V and J ends lost 5 bases and 6 bases, in that order; junction bases with no gene match: 5. Germline lookup yields CDR1 SEHNR and CDR2 FQNEAQ (reference sequence). The CDR3 DNA reads TGTGCCAGCAGCCGTCGGACTAGCGGGTCCGGGGAGCTGTTTTTT. Its translation: CASSRRTSGSGELFF.

This clonotype was counted many times. The rearrangement links TRBV5-1 to TRBJ2-4, with a tentative D call TRBD2 (5 bases). Germline CDR1 reads SGHRS; CDR2 reads YFSETQ. This CDR3 comprises 15 residues. V lost 1 base and J lost 3, with 11 bases in between. DNA for the CDR3: TGCGCCAGCAGCTTGTCCCTAGCCAACAAAAACATTCAGTACTTC. Translation: CASSLSLANKNIQYF.

This clonotype has at least ten counts. This chain joins TRBV5-1 and TRBJ2-7; TRBD2 might be the D (5 bases). Germline CDR1 is SGHRS and CDR2 is YFSETQ. V lost 1 base to trimming and J lost 5 bases, with 10 bases between them. The CDR3 is 13 amino acids. CDR3 sequence: CASSLTSSHEQYF. The CDR3 coding sequence is TGCGCCAGCAGCTTGACTAGTTCTCACGAGCAGTACTTC.

In this sample, this clonotype turned up a few times. The chain is built from TRBV5-1 and TRBJ2-1; the match to TRBD2 covers 16 bases. Looked up from germline, CDR1 is SGHRS and CDR2 is YFSETQ. Losses at the gene ends were 4 bases for V and 8 bases for J; bases not matched to a gene: 18. This CDR3 contains 20 residues. The CDR3 sequence is CASSVGLAGGRFAMADEQFF. CDR3 sequence (DNA): TGCGCCAGCAGCGTGGGACTAGCGGGAGGGCGATTCGCCATGGCGGATGAGCAGTTCTTC.

The sample holds many counts of this clonotype. The chain employs TRBV5-1 and TRBJ2-3; D is unresolved. This CDR3 is 11 amino acids long. Trimming shortened V by 3 bases and J by 5 bases, and 4 bases separated the two germline ends. Germline assignment: CDR1 SGHRS and CDR2 YFSETQ. The DNA for the CDR3 is TGCGCCAGCAGCTCACAAGATACGCAGTATTTT. This gives the protein CASSSQDTQYF.

The rearrangement joins TRBV5-1 to TRBJ2-1, with 9 bases aligning to TRBD1. V was clipped by 2 bases and J by 8 bases; unmatched bases: 17. Germline CDR1 reads SGHRS; CDR2 reads YFSETQ. The CDR3 length is 18 residues. The CDR3 nucleotides read TGCGCCAGCAGCTTAAGTCTTTACTCCGGGACAGGGCAAGATGAGCAGTTCTTC. Translated, it gives CASSLSLYSGTGQDEQFF.

In its sample, this clonotype was seen a few times. This sequence joins TRBV5-1 and TRBJ2-1, with D uncertain. CDR3 size: 13 residues. CDR1 is SGHRS and CDR2 is YFSETQ in the germline V gene. Trimming left V 1 base short and J 7 bases short, with 9 bases between. The CDR3 region is CASSLLLGNEQFF. The CDR3 DNA follows: TGCGCCAGCAGCTTGCTTCTGGGAAATGAGCAGTTCTTC.

This clonotype was counted ten times or more. The V gene is TRBV11-2, the J gene TRBJ2-1, with TRBD2 as a possible D gene (5 bases). From germline, CDR1 is SGHAT and CDR2 FQNNGV. The ends were cut back, 2 bases at V and 7 bases at J, with 12 bases in the middle. The CDR3 runs to 14 residues. The CDR3 bases are TGTGCCAGCAGCTTACGGAGGCCCCCTAATGAGCAGTTCTTC. Translated: CASSLRRPPNEQFF.

This clonotype was picked up many times. The chain links TRBV28 to TRBJ2-7, with D perhaps assigned TRBD1 or TRBD2 (5 bases each). Germline CDR1 reads MDHEN; CDR2 reads SYDVKM. The CDR3 covers 16 residues. Trimming took off 3 bases at V and 2 bases at J, with 17 bases between the two ends. The CDR3 loop is CASSFSLRDRAYEQYF. In DNA form, the CDR3 reads TGTGCCAGCAGTTTTAGTCTTCGGGACCGCGCCTACGAGCAGTACTTC.

Points on this clonotype: At one of its ends the junction is not consistent with the germline gene, which may arise from a read error. This sequence joins TRBV12-3 or TRBV12-4 and TRBJ2-5, with D possibly TRBD1 on 5 matching bases. The CDR3 runs to 19 residues. The CDR3 region is CAISPLPNGAEQVQETQYF. The CDR3 DNA reads TGTGCCATCAGTCCCCTGCCAAATGGGGCGGAGCAGGTACAAGAGACCCAGTACTTC.

The table lists this clonotype with many counts. V gene TRBV5-1 combines with J gene TRBJ1-1; D gene uncertain. The V end was cut by 0 bases, the J end by 6 bases, with 9 bases between. CDR1 SGHRS and CDR2 YFSETQ come from the germline V gene. The CDR3 consists of 13 residues. The chain's CDR3 is CASSLGTLSEAFF. The CDR3 bases are TGCGCCAGCAGCTTGGGGACTTTATCTGAAGCTTTCTTT.

Ten or more counts support this clonotype. The V and J genes are TRBV5-1 and TRBJ1-1; no clear D gene. Trimming removed 2 bases from V and 5 bases from J, with 16 bases in between. There are 15 residues in the CDR3. In germline, CDR1 is SGHRS, CDR2 YFSETQ. CDR3 coding DNA: TGCGCCAGCAGCTTATCTTGGGCCCCTGGAACTGAAGCTTTCTTT. Translated: CASSLSWAPGTEAFF.

This clonotype appeared a few times. The chain joins TRBV20-1 to TRBJ2-2; D unresolved. The CDR3 loop spans 13 amino acids. V was cut by 0 bases and J by 6 bases, with 8 bases left in between. Germline CDR1 and CDR2: DFQATT and SNEGSKA (reference sequence). CDR3: CSARDGSPGELFF. The DNA for the CDR3 is TGCAGTGCTAGAGATGGGTCCCCCGGGGAGCTGTTTTTT.

This clonotype was observed many times. The chain couples TRBV20-1 to TRBJ1-3; D is unclear. V was clipped by 0 bases and J by 4 bases, with 16 bases between them. The CDR3 sequence is 16 residues long. In germline, CDR1 is DFQATT, CDR2 SNEGSKA (reference sequence). The CDR3 spells CSARDEQFVAGNTIYF. The CDR3, as DNA: TGCAGTGCTAGAGATGAACAGTTCGTGGCAGGAAACACCATATATTTT.

Comments on this clonotype: One base away lies a much larger clone, so this may be a sequencing read error. The chain uses TRBV2 and TRBJ1-6; TRBD1 agrees at 7 bases. Unmatched junction bases numbered 13, after V lost 6 bases and J lost 8 bases. Germline CDR1 reads SNHLY; CDR2 reads FYNNEI. This CDR3 has 16 residues. CDR3 DNA: TGTGCCAGCAGGCGTGCAAGAGGGGGCTCGGATTCACCCCTCCACTTT. It is translated as CASRRARGGSDSPLHF.

The chain has TRBV5-4 and TRBJ2-2; D is possibly TRBD1 (5 bases). CDR3 length: 17 residues. CDR1 and CDR2 (germline): SGHNT, YYREEE (reference sequence). Trimming shortened V by 0 bases and J by 4 bases, and 16 bases separated the two germline ends. CDR3 sequence (DNA): TGTGCCAGCAGCTTGGGCCAGGGCTTAACTGGCACCGGGGAGCTGTTTTTT. As protein: CASSLGQGLTGTGELFF.